The 5 T cell receptor beta chains in this list originate from one sample, sequenced in a study of blood T cell repertoires in COVID-19. Libraries were prepared by immunoSEQ multiplex PCR; TCRdb keeps only in-frame clonotypes and omits some of them. This sample carries some 200,000 clones, approximately 89% of them seen once, and the ten largest clones take 4% to 5.5%. The sample was peripheral blood. These receptors were collected from a woman aged 40 to 50 with acute or convalescent COVID-19.

This clone was counted only a few times. The chain carries TRBV5-5 and TRBJ1-2; D possibly corresponds to TRBD1 (5 bases). There are 15 residues in the CDR3. V was trimmed by 3 bases and J by 2 bases, leaving 14 bases between them. Per the germline V gene, CDR1 is SGHKS and CDR2 is YYEKEE (reference sequence). For the CDR3, the DNA is TGTGCCAGCAGCTCACCCGACAGCTTAAACTATGGCTACACCTTC. It specifies CASSSPDSLNYGYTF.

The chain joins TRBV5-6 to TRBJ2-2; 7 bases line up with TRBD1. The CDR3 consists of 14 residues. V lost 2 bases, J lost 4 bases, and 2 bases stayed unmatched. In germline, CDR1 is SGHDT, CDR2 YYEEEE. The CDR3 DNA is TGTGCCAGCAGCTTTTGGGACAGCACCGGGGAGCTGTTTTTT. It translates to CASSFWDSTGELFF.

The gene calls are TRBV6-5 and TRBJ1-2; 9 bases map to TRBD1. CDR3 size: 13 residues. The junction had 5 bases not matched to a gene; V was cut back by 6 bases and J by 6 bases. Germline CDR1 and CDR2: MNHEY and SVGAGI. For the CDR3, the DNA is TGTGCCAGCAGGACAGGACAGGGGAATGGCTACACCTTC. It yields the protein CASRTGQGNGYTF.

The chain combines TRBV5-1 with TRBJ1-1; 8 bases agree with TRBD1. Per germline, CDR1 SGHRS and CDR2 YFSETQ. With 2 bases clipped from V and 5 bases from J, the junction kept 11 bases outside the gene matches. The CDR3 sequence is 16 residues long. The CDR3 nucleotides read TGCGCCAGCAGCTTCCTACCGGGACAGGATGGAACTGAAGCTTTCTTT. Translating it yields CASSFLPGQDGTEAFF.

The gene calls are TRBV19 and TRBJ1-4, with a possible D match to TRBD1 (5 bases). V lost 3 bases and J lost 8, with 13 bases in between. From germline, CDR1 is LNHDA and CDR2 SQIVND (reference sequence). The CDR3 runs to 14 residues. The CDR3 coding sequence is TGTGCCAGTAGTATCGGGGGTCGAGGAGAAAAACTGTTTTTT. Residues: CASSIGGRGEKLFF.